These T cell receptor beta chains were read from a single sample in a study of blood T cells in healthy people across ages. Via MiXCR, TCRdb re-called the 5' RACE reads, giving one row per CDR3 protein. The sample lists 1.5 million to 2 million distinct CDR3 sequences, around 48% occurring once. Material: blood. The origin of the receptors is a middle-aged woman in good health. CDR3s include the opening cysteine and the closing phenylalanine or tryptophan. A D gene is named only where the DNA matches it firmly. Expanded clones get a size class; other rows say once, few or many, or leave the size out.

size	D	J	V	CDR3	DNA
few	NA	TRBJ1-5	TRBV5-5	CASSPQIGPSNQPQHF	TGTGCCAGCAGCCCCCAAATCGGCCCTAGCAATCAGCCCCAGCATTTT
NA	NA	TRBJ2-1	TRBV27	CASSFASPTGGNEQFF	TGTGCCAGCAGCTTCGCCTCCCCGACAGGCGGCAATGAGCAGTTCTTC
many	TRBD1	TRBJ2-7	TRBV29-1	CSVEDTTGAGSYEQYF	TGCAGCGTTGAAGATACGACAGGGGCAGGCTCCTACGAGCAGTACTTC
few	TRBD1	TRBJ1-2	TRBV27	CASRSPQGARNYGYTF	TGTGCCAGCAGGTCCCCACAGGGGGCGCGGAACTATGGCTACACCTTC
once	NA	TRBJ1-5	TRBV10-3	CAISQGGYNQPQHF	TGTGCCATCAGCCAGGGAGGGTACAATCAGCCCCAGCATTTT
NA	NA	TRBJ2-5	TRBV6-1	CASSEAYRDNQETQYF	TGTGCCAGCAGTGAAGCCTACCGGGACAACCAAGAGACCCAGTACTTC
NA	NA	TRBJ1-5	TRBV10-3	CATKGYSNQPQHF	TGTGCCACAAAGGGGTATAGCAATCAGCCCCAGCATTTT
NA	NA	TRBJ2-3	TRBV20-1	CSARVTPREPTDTQYF	TGCAGTGCTAGAGTCACGCCCCGAGAACCCACAGATACGCAGTATTTT
once	TRBD2	TRBJ2-3	TRBV5-1	CASSTTLAGRTDTQYF	TGCGCCAGCAGCACTACATTAGCGGGTCGCACAGATACGCAGTATTTT
NA	TRBD2	TRBJ2-5	TRBV7-2	CASSLAGRGVQETQYF	TGTGCCAGCAGCTTAGCCGGGCGGGGGGTTCAAGAGACCCAGTACTTC
NA	TRBD2	TRBJ2-3	TRBV7-2	CASSQRTSGGLDTQYF	TGTGCCAGCAGCCAACGGACTAGCGGGGGGCTGGATACGCAGTATTTT
NA	TRBD1	TRBJ2-3	TRBV20-1	CSASETGLTDTQYF	TGCAGTGCTAGCGAGACAGGGTTAACAGATACGCAGTATTTT
NA	NA	TRBJ2-1	TRBV9	CASSGGAPNSEQFF	TGTGCCAGCAGCGGTGGGGCCCCCAATAGTGAGCAGTTCTTC
NA	NA	TRBJ2-6	TRBV5-6	CASSDGVGQPGANVLTF	TGTGCCAGCAGCGACGGAGTCGGACAACCTGGGGCCAACGTCCTGACTTTC
NA	TRBD1	TRBJ2-7	TRBV12-3/TRBV12-4	CDSSLATGTAYEQYF	TGTGACAGCAGTTTAGCGACAGGGACCGCCTACGAGCAGTACTTC